Shown below are 14 T cell receptor beta chains from a single sample sequenced in a study of blood T cell repertoires in COVID-19. Profiling relied on immunoSEQ multiplex PCR, and the TCRdb table lists in-frame clones only, not all of them. Here the sample spans some 520,000 clones, approximately 89% being singletons. Material: peripheral blood. These receptors all stem from a man aged 18 to 29 with COVID-19, enrolled during active disease.

The V gene is TRBV4-1, the J gene TRBJ1-6; D is ambiguous. Trimming took off 1 base at V and 6 bases at J, with 10 bases between the two ends. Looked up from germline, CDR1 is MGHRA and CDR2 is YSYEKL. The CDR3 has 15 amino acids. The CDR3 spells CASSQAGRPNSPLHF. For the CDR3, the DNA is TGCGCCAGCAGCCAAGCTGGCAGGCCTAATTCACCCCTCCACTTT.

This clone was found a few times. The chain couples TRBV7-6 to TRBJ2-7; 12 positions agree with TRBD2. Germline V gene data show CDR1 as SGHVS and CDR2 as FNYEAQ. The CDR3 is 16 amino acids. Trimming removed 1 base from V and 4 bases from J; junction bases left unmatched: 5. The CDR3 is CASSLGASGRGYEQYF. CDR3 in DNA: TGTGCCAGCAGCTTAGGCGCTAGCGGGAGGGGGTACGAGCAGTACTTC.

This chain links TRBV11-3 with TRBJ2-1, with a tentative D call TRBD2 (6 bases). Germline CDR1 reads SGHNT; CDR2 reads YENEEA. Trimming removed 5 bases from V and 4 bases from J, with 9 bases in between. CDR3 length equals 13 residues. CDR3 nucleotides: TGTGCCAGCAGCCTTGGGGGGTACAATGAGCAGTTCTTC. Protein sequence: CASSLGGYNEQFF.

V usage is TRBV5-1 and J usage is TRBJ2-2; 7 bases are shared with TRBD2. Germline loops: CDR1 SGHRS, CDR2 YFSETQ. This CDR3 contains 15 residues. Trimming took 2 bases from V and 5 from J; bases not matched to a gene: 6. The CDR3 nucleotides are TGCGCCAGCAGCTTTACCTGGGAGGGGACCGGGGAGCTGTTTTTT. Amino acids: CASSFTWEGTGELFF.

The V and J genes are TRBV10-1 and TRBJ2-3; TRBD1 agrees at 8 bases. The CDR3 sequence is 13 residues long. The germline CDR1 and CDR2 sequences are WNHNN and SYGVQD (reference sequence). With 4 bases clipped from V and 5 bases from J, the junction kept 2 bases outside the gene matches. The CDR3 sequence is CASSGDRGDTQYF. The CDR3 DNA sequence: TGCGCCAGCAGTGGAGACAGGGGAGATACGCAGTATTTT.

This chain joins TRBV18 and TRBJ2-2, with 7 bases that match TRBD1. The CDR3 sequence is 14 residues long. The junction had 5 bases not matched to a gene; V was cut back by 6 bases and J by 4 bases. The germline V gene has CDR1 KGHSH and CDR2 LQKENI. The CDR3 DNA follows: TGTGCCAGCTCTCCAGGACAGGCCACCGGGGAGCTGTTTTTT. Its translation is CASSPGQATGELFF.

The chain carries TRBV10-2 and TRBJ2-5, with 9 nucleotides matching TRBD2. This CDR3 is 15 amino acids long. V shed 10 bases, J shed 4 bases, and the junction held 13 bases outside the gene matches. Germline assignment: CDR1 WSHSY and CDR2 SAAADI. CDR3 residues: CANQYSGRRLETQYF. The CDR3 DNA follows: TGCGCCAACCAATATAGCGGGAGAAGGTTAGAGACCCAGTACTTC.

This clone was observed once. A read error may produce the germline difference seen at one junction end. The chain recombines TRBV5-4 with TRBJ1-1, with D unclear. CDR3 length: 11 residues. The germline gives CDR1 SGHNT, CDR2 YYREEE (reference sequence). CDR3 loop: CASSLLEATHF. The CDR3 DNA is TGTGCCAGCAGCTTGCTCGAGGCGACCCACTTT.

The chain combines TRBV27 with TRBJ2-4; 8 nucleotides match TRBD2. Per germline, CDR1 MNHEY and CDR2 SMNVEV (reference sequence). The CDR3 totals 16 residues. V was pared by 1 base and J by 1 base, with 3 bases of the junction left unmatched. In DNA, the CDR3 is TGTGCCAGCAGTTTATTGACTAGCGTGGCCAAAAACATTCAGTACTTC. Translation: CASSLLTSVAKNIQYF.

V usage is TRBV9 and J usage is TRBJ1-4; D is possibly TRBD1 (5 bases). The length of the CDR3 is 14 residues. The germline gives CDR1 SGDLS, CDR2 YYNGEE. The V and J ends lost 7 bases and 1 base respectively, with 11 bases between them. CDR3 in amino acids: CASASGLTNEKLFF. In DNA, the CDR3 is TGTGCCAGCGCTTCAGGGTTAACTAATGAAAAACTGTTTTTT. Complete variable domain (other parts from reference TRBV9 and TRBJ1-4): DSGVTQTPKHLITATGQRVTLRCSPRSGDLSVYWYQQSLDQGLQFLIQYYNGEERAKGNILERFSAQQFPDLHSELNLSSLELGDSALYFCASASGLTNEKLFFGSGTQLSVL.

The CDR3 loop is CATSLSGFRRNEKLFF. CDR3 nucleotide sequence: TGTGCCACCAGCTTGTCGGGGTTTCGTAGGAATGAAAAACTGTTTTTT. The genes are TRBV15 and TRBJ1-4, with D uncertain. Germline CDR1 and CDR2: LNHNV and YYDKDF (reference sequence). Trimming took 5 bases from V and 5 from J, leaving 18 bases between them. CDR3 length: 16 amino acids.

The chain carries TRBV27 and TRBJ2-2; 9 bases line up with TRBD1. The CDR3 consists of 17 residues. Trimming took 3 bases from V and 1 from J; bases not matched to a gene: 6. Germline CDR1 reads MNHEY; CDR2 reads SMNVEV (reference sequence). The CDR3 coding sequence is TGTGCCAGCAGTTTCTACCACAGGGGGCGGAACACCGGGGAGCTGTTTTTT. It translates to CASSFYHRGRNTGELFF.

The chain uses TRBV7-9 and TRBJ2-1; 8 bases match TRBD1. CDR1 and CDR2 (germline): SEHNR, FQNEAQ (reference sequence). Trimming cost V 3 bases and J 6 bases; bases outside gene matches: 7. The length of the CDR3 is 15 residues. CDR3 DNA: TGTGCCAGCAGCTTCGGGACAGGAGGTTTCAATGAGCAGTTCTTC. It codes for CASSFGTGGFNEQFF.

The V and J genes are TRBV19 and TRBJ1-6, with 7 bases fitting TRBD1. Germline-derived CDR1 and CDR2 are LNHDA and SQIVND (reference sequence). V gave up 6 bases and J gave up 9 bases; unmatched junction bases: 11. The CDR3 runs to 15 residues. The chain's CDR3 is CASRIQGPVGSPLHF. Written as DNA, the CDR3 is TGTGCCAGTAGAATACAGGGGCCTGTCGGTTCACCCCTCCACTTT.